Detailed here is one T cell receptor (beta chain). Trimming removed 0 bases from V and 4 bases from J, with 9 bases in between. This CDR3 is built from 15 residues. Germline CDR1 reads SNHLY; CDR2 reads FYNNEI. In the original analysis: Estimated nucleated cell counts came from reference gene primer amplification. Clones were sequenced by immunoSEQ multiplex PCR, and TCRdb holds only the in-frame ones, with some missing. That table furnishes V, J and clone size, whereas the DNA furnished D and trimming. The sample yields roughly 120,000 clones, around 80% seen once. The data originate from a study of blood T cell repertoires in COVID-19.

Sequencing used peripheral blood. The chain couples TRBV2 to TRBJ2-2; no clear D. The sequence was collected from a man in his 70s with acute or convalescent COVID-19. CDR3 bases: TGTGCCAGCAGTGAAGCGTGGTCGGGCACCGGGGAGCTGTTTTTT. As protein: CASSEAWSGTGELFF.